Following are 26 T cell receptor beta chains from one sample sequenced in a study of cytomegalovirus exposure and HLA in healthy donors. PCR primers comprised 60 Vbeta and 13 Jbeta primers. Libraries were prepared by immunoSEQ multiplex PCR; TCRdb keeps only in-frame clonotypes and omits some of them. In the table there are over 150,000 clones, roughly 77% of which are singletons. Sequencing used PBMCs. The receptors come from a man aged 25 to 40 in good health and CMV-seropositive.

CDR3 nucleotides: TGTGCCAGCAGCAAAAGCCCCAATCTAGCGAATGAGCAGTTCTTC. Translation gives CASSKSPNLANEQFF. The chain is built from TRBV21-1 and TRBJ2-1; TRBD2 was called by the table and not checked on the DNA. TRBV21-1 is designated a pseudogene. This CDR3 spans 15 amino acids.

The rearrangement uses TRBV19 and TRBJ1-2; unclear D gene. The CDR3 is 15 amino acids. Germline lookup yields CDR1 LNHDA and CDR2 SQIVND (reference sequence). V dropped 7 bases and J dropped 4 bases, with 19 bases sitting between them. CDR3 amino acids: CASTPRTETSYGYTF. In DNA form, the CDR3 reads TGTGCCAGTACCCCTAGAACCGAAACTTCCTATGGCTACACCTTC.

The V call is TRBV7-3, the J call TRBJ2-3; D not resolved. This CDR3 spans 12 amino acids. Deletions cut 5 bases from V and 5 bases from J, with 8 bases between. CDR1 is SGHTA, CDR2 FQGTGA, per germline. The CDR3 DNA reads as TGTGCCAGCAGCCAGACTGGAGATACGCAGTATTTT. It yields the protein CASSQTGDTQYF.

The chain joins TRBV5-1 to TRBJ2-7; 10 bases are a match to TRBD1. The CDR3 consists of 15 residues. The V gene's germline CDR1 is SGHRS and CDR2 YFSETQ. Trimming cost V 6 bases and J 0 bases; bases outside gene matches: 6. CDR3 DNA: TGCGCCAGCACCAGGACAGGGGGGAACTCCTACGAGCAGTACTTC. Protein sequence: CASTRTGGNSYEQYF.

The chain employs TRBV7-6 and TRBJ1-5, with D perhaps matching TRBD1 (5 bases). This CDR3 comprises 17 residues. Germline V gene data show CDR1 as SGHVS and CDR2 as FNYEAQ. V was cut by 4 bases and J by 5 bases, with 21 bases left in between. This chain's CDR3 is CASSSQLRGVLDQPQHF. Here the CDR3 DNA reads TGTGCCAGCAGCTCCCAACTCCGGGGGGTGCTCGATCAGCCCCAGCATTTT.

The chain links TRBV29-1 to TRBJ1-1; the D is unclear. The length of the CDR3 is 14 residues. Trimming shortened V by 8 bases and J by 2 bases, and 18 bases separated the two germline ends. Germline V gene data show CDR1 as SQVTM and CDR2 as ANQGSEA. CDR3 sequence (DNA): TGCAGCTCCGCTAACCCGGGTTTTAACACTGAAGCTTTCTTT. It is translated as CSSANPGFNTEAFF.

There are a few counts of this clone. The chain uses TRBV7-9 and TRBJ2-7, with TRBD1 as a possible D gene (5 bases). Per germline, CDR1 SEHNR and CDR2 FQNEAQ (reference sequence). The CDR3 length is 15 residues. V lost 5 bases and J lost 4, with 18 bases in between. The CDR3 loop is CASSQGPGREYEQYF. CDR3 sequence (DNA): TGTGCCAGCAGCCAGGGTCCTGGAAGGGAATACGAGCAGTACTTC.

The chain couples TRBV27 to TRBJ2-1; no definite D call. V shed 5 bases and J shed 0 bases, with 14 bases lying between them. The CDR3 loop spans 16 amino acids. Germline V lookup: CDR1 MNHEY, CDR2 SMNVEV (reference sequence). The DNA for the CDR3 is TGTGCCAGCAGTCTGTATCGAGTGAGCTCCTACAATGAGCAGTTCTTC. Residues: CASSLYRVSSYNEQFF.

The chain carries TRBV28 and TRBJ1-5; 7 nucleotides agree with TRBD1. The CDR3 sequence is 15 residues long. Looked up from germline, CDR1 is MDHEN and CDR2 is SYDVKM. The V segment lost 6 bases and the J segment 7 bases; nucleotides outside the gene matches: 12. The CDR3 sequence is CASRGGQAQGQPQHF. The DNA for the CDR3 is TGTGCCAGCAGGGGAGGACAGGCCCAGGGGCAGCCCCAGCATTTT.

The chain recombines TRBV5-5 with TRBJ1-2; perhaps TRBD1 as D (5 bases). This CDR3 has 14 residues. Germline V CDR1 and CDR2: SGHKS, YYEKEE (reference sequence). Deletions cut 2 bases from V and 2 bases from J, with 10 bases between. The CDR3 sequence: CASSFDSENYGYTF. CDR3 sequence (DNA): TGTGCCAGCAGCTTCGACAGCGAGAACTATGGCTACACCTTC.

The chain has TRBV4-1 and TRBJ1-6; 7 bases are shared with TRBD1. The ends lost 1 base at V and 6 bases at J; junction bases unmatched: 9. Germline CDR1 and CDR2: MGHRA and YSYEKL. CDR3 length equals 17 residues. The CDR3 DNA reads TGCGCCAGCAGCCAAGTGATTTTTCGGGACAGTAATTCACCCCTCCACTTT. Its protein is CASSQVIFRDSNSPLHF.

The chain is built from TRBV27 and TRBJ1-5; TRBD1 matches at 10 bases. This CDR3 has 18 amino acids. Germline values: CDR1 MNHEY, CDR2 SMNVEV (reference sequence). After removal of 5 bases from V and 4 bases from J, the junction contained 14 bases not matched to a gene. DNA for the CDR3: TGTGCCAGCAGTCTCCGCGGACAGGGGGTGAGGTATAATCAGCCCCAGCATTTT. This gives the protein CASSLRGQGVRYNQPQHF.

This chain uses TRBV4-1 with TRBJ2-7; 9 bases are shared with TRBD1. V lost 4 bases to trimming and J lost 1 base; unmatched junction nucleotides: 11. CDR3 length equals 17 residues. Germline CDR1 is MGHRA and CDR2 is YSYEKL. CDR3 region: CASSLTSGTGTSYEQYF. The CDR3 coding sequence is TGCGCCAGCAGCCTCACTTCCGGGACAGGGACGTCCTACGAGCAGTACTTC.

This chain joins TRBV4-1 and TRBJ1-3; D ambiguous. Germline CDR1 reads MGHRA; CDR2 reads YSYEKL. This CDR3 has 16 amino acids. The V and J ends lost 0 bases and 0 bases respectively, with 9 bases between them. This CDR3 is CASSQDPGISGNTIYF. In DNA, the CDR3 is TGCGCCAGCAGCCAAGATCCCGGTATCTCTGGAAACACCATATATTTT.

The chain carries TRBV11-2 and TRBJ2-3, with D perhaps matching TRBD1 (5 bases). V lost 4 bases and J lost 6, with 14 bases in between. Per germline, CDR1 SGHAT and CDR2 FQNNGV. The CDR3 extends over 14 amino acids. CDR3 loop: CASSSPRSGDTQYF. The CDR3 nucleotides read TGTGCCAGCAGCTCGCCCAGGTCAGGGGATACGCAGTATTTT. Filled out from reference TRBV11-2 and TRBJ2-3, the complete variable domain reads EAGVAQSPRYKIIEKRQSVAFWCNPISGHATLYWYQQILGQGPKLLIQFQNNGVVDDSQLPKDRFSAERLKGVDSTLKIQPAKLEDSAVYLCASSSPRSGDTQYFGPGTRLTVL.

This chain connects TRBV28 to TRBJ1-1, with 9 bases that match TRBD1. This CDR3 is 15 amino acids long. V shed 3 bases, J shed 2 bases, and the junction held 4 bases outside the gene matches. CDR1 and CDR2 (germline): MDHEN, SYDVKM. The CDR3 DNA sequence: TGTGCCAGCAGTTTGGGGGACAGGGATAACACTGAAGCTTTCTTT. It codes for CASSLGDRDNTEAFF.

The V call is TRBV19, the J call TRBJ2-5; 10 nucleotides match TRBD1. J was trimmed by 5 bases and V by 6 bases; bases with no gene match: 9. Germline values: CDR1 LNHDA, CDR2 SQIVND (reference sequence). The CDR3 loop spans 15 amino acids. CDR3 region: CASRTGTGDLETQYF. For the CDR3, the DNA is TGTGCCAGTAGGACAGGGACAGGGGACCTGGAGACCCAGTACTTC.

V usage is TRBV9 and J usage is TRBJ2-2; 12 positions agree with TRBD2. The CDR3 spans 18 residues. V was pared by 4 bases and J by 5 bases, with 12 bases of the junction left unmatched. The germline CDR1 and CDR2 sequences are SGDLS and YYNGEE. CDR3 coding DNA: TGTGCCAGCAGCCCCGAAAGGACTAGCGGGGCGGGGACCGGGGAGCTGTTTTTT. Translating gives CASSPERTSGAGTGELFF.

This clone came up once. V gene TRBV11-2 combines with J gene TRBJ2-7, with D hard to call. The CDR3 contains 13 residues. The germline V gene has CDR1 SGHAT and CDR2 FQNNGV. V was pared by 6 bases and J by 2 bases, with 11 bases between. CDR3 DNA: TGTGCCAGCAGATACACCCAGACCTACGAGCAGTACTTC. Translation: CASRYTQTYEQYF.

V usage is TRBV28 and J usage is TRBJ2-7; the match to TRBD1 covers 8 bases. The CDR3 loop spans 15 amino acids. In germline, CDR1 is MDHEN, CDR2 SYDVKM. Trimming took 1 base from V and 4 from J; bases not matched to a gene: 6. CDR3 residues: CASSLSGGPFYEQYF. CDR3 bases: TGTGCCAGCAGTTTATCAGGGGGCCCCTTTTACGAGCAGTACTTC.

This sequence joins TRBV29-1 and TRBJ2-2, with 8 bases that match TRBD2. Trimming removed 3 bases from V and 3 bases from J; junction bases left unmatched: 6. There are 15 residues in the CDR3. Germline-derived CDR1 and CDR2 are SQVTM and ANQGSEA. In DNA form, the CDR3 reads TGCAGCGTTGAGACCGGGACTAGGGACACCGGGGAGCTGTTTTTT. This codes for CSVETGTRDTGELFF.

The V call is TRBV10-3, the J call TRBJ2-7, with D tentatively TRBD2 (5 bases). There are 14 residues in the CDR3. Trimming pared 0 bases from V and 4 bases from J, leaving 10 bases between. Looked up from germline, CDR1 is ENHRY and CDR2 is SYGVKD. CDR3 loop: CAISESEGLYEQYF. Here the CDR3 DNA reads TGTGCCATCAGTGAGTCCGAGGGCTTATACGAGCAGTACTTC.

This clone was seen only once. This chain links TRBV30 with TRBJ1-6; D is unclear. The CDR3 runs 13 residues. The germline V gene has CDR1 GTSNPN and CDR2 SVGIG (reference sequence). V was cut by 0 bases and J by 6 bases, with 6 bases left in between. CDR3: CAWSVLPNSPLHF. CDR3 DNA sequence: TGTGCCTGGAGTGTACTCCCTAATTCACCCCTCCACTTT.

V is TRBV10-3 and J is TRBJ2-7; 9 positions match TRBD1. The germline V gene has CDR1 ENHRY and CDR2 SYGVKD. The CDR3 is 13 amino acids. V shed 5 bases and J 3 bases; nucleotides not matched to a gene: 2. The CDR3 DNA reads TGTGCCATCAGTAAGGACAGGGGCTACGAGCAGTACTTC. Translated, it gives CAISKDRGYEQYF.

Only one count was recorded for this clone. The rearrangement links TRBV9 to TRBJ2-7; D might be TRBD1 (5 bases). In germline, CDR1 is SGDLS, CDR2 YYNGEE. The CDR3 loop spans 15 amino acids. V lost 2 bases to trimming and J lost 0 bases, with 12 bases between them. CDR3 in DNA: TGTGCCAGCAGCGTCGAAGGGGCGGTCTCCTACGAGCAGTACTTC. Residues: CASSVEGAVSYEQYF.

This chain links TRBV9 with TRBJ2-5; 8 bases are a match to TRBD1. The CDR3 loop spans 16 amino acids. Germline values: CDR1 SGDLS, CDR2 YYNGEE. V gave up 2 bases and J gave up 1 base; unmatched junction bases: 7. CDR3 amino acids: CASSVGRDRSQETQYF. The CDR3 region has the DNA TGTGCCAGCAGCGTGGGCCGGGACAGGAGCCAAGAGACCCAGTACTTC.